This entry lists 18 T cell receptor beta chains sequenced from one sample in a study of identical twins. TCRdb re-called the 5' RACE reads through MiXCR, storing one row per CDR3 protein. The sample yields 1.5 million to 2 million distinct CDR3 sequences, about 30% seen once. Sequenced material: cord blood. The receptors derive from a newborn girl in good health.

This clonotype occurred a few times. The chain is built from TRBV27 and TRBJ2-1, with a weak D call TRBD2 (5 bases). Trimming stripped 5 bases from V and 7 bases from J, with 18 bases between. Per germline, CDR1 MNHEY and CDR2 SMNVEV (reference sequence). The CDR3 length is 15 residues. The CDR3 region has the DNA TGTGCCAGCAGTAGAGGGCGAATAAAGGCGAATGAGCAGTTCTTC. Amino acids: CASSRGRIKANEQFF.

This rearrangement joins TRBV4-1 to TRBJ2-3; no clear D. V was shortened by 0 bases and J by 5 bases, with 6 bases between the two germline ends. This CDR3 region has 13 residues. In germline, CDR1 is MGHRA, CDR2 YSYEKL. The CDR3 sequence is CASSQDEGDTQYF. The DNA of the CDR3 is TGCGCCAGCAGCCAAGATGAAGGAGATACGCAGTATTTT.

This clonotype was counted only a few times. The chain carries TRBV5-1 and TRBJ2-5, with 14 bases aligning to TRBD2. The CDR3 length is 17 residues. CDR1 and CDR2 (germline): SGHRS, YFSETQ. Trimming cost V 4 bases and J 11 bases; bases outside gene matches: 16. This CDR3 is CASSLRTSGGPMDEQYF. The CDR3 nucleotides read TGCGCCAGCAGCCTCCGGACTAGCGGGGGGCCGATGGATGAGCAGTACTTC.

J is TRBJ2-3 and V is TRBV20-1, with D uncertain. Germline lookup yields CDR1 DFQATT and CDR2 SNEGSKA (reference sequence). V was shortened by 1 base and J by 8 bases, with 7 bases between the two germline ends. This CDR3 has 11 amino acids. The CDR3 coding sequence is TGCAGTGCTAGAGCTGGGCCTACGCAGTATTTT. Its translation is CSARAGPTQYF.

The table lists this clonotype with a few counts. This chain uses TRBV20-1 with TRBJ1-2, with D possibly TRBD1 on 5 matching bases. Germline values: CDR1 DFQATT, CDR2 SNEGSKA (reference sequence). The CDR3 runs to 15 residues. V shed 0 bases and J shed 5 bases, with 16 bases lying between them. This chain's CDR3 is CSARERDPGFYGYTF. The CDR3 coding sequence is TGCAGTGCTAGAGAGAGGGACCCAGGATTTTATGGCTACACCTTC.

The gene calls are TRBV4-1 and TRBJ2-5; 8 nucleotides match TRBD2. V lost 4 bases to trimming and J lost 11 bases; unmatched junction nucleotides: 15. Germline V gene lookup returns CDR1 MGHRA and CDR2 YSYEKL. The CDR3 consists of 15 residues. Here the CDR3 DNA reads TGCGCCAGCAGCCCCACCCGGACTAGCTGGAATGAGCAGTACTTC. This translates into CASSPTRTSWNEQYF.

This clonotype was counted between two and nine times. V usage is TRBV3-1 and J usage is TRBJ1-5; D gene uncertain. In germline, CDR1 is LGHDT, CDR2 YNNKEL (reference sequence). Trimming took off 5 bases at V and 4 bases at J, with 6 bases between the two ends. The CDR3 length is 12 residues. CDR3 nucleotide sequence: TGTGCCAGCAGCGTCCAGAATCAGCCCCAGCATTTT. Its translation is CASSVQNQPQHF.

This clonotype was picked up a small number of times. The genes are TRBV20-1 and TRBJ2-1; D gene unclear. From germline, CDR1 is DFQATT and CDR2 SNEGSKA (reference sequence). Trimming removed 3 bases at V and 9 bases at J, with 9 bases between. The CDR3 runs 11 residues. The CDR3 protein is CSASLVIEQFF. The CDR3 DNA follows: TGCAGTGCTAGTTTAGTAATTGAGCAGTTCTTC.

V is TRBV5-1 and J is TRBJ2-5; TRBD1 is a possible D gene (6 bases). Germline-derived CDR1 and CDR2 are SGHRS and YFSETQ. This CDR3 comprises 16 residues. V was trimmed by 1 base and J by 0 bases, leaving 13 bases between them. This CDR3 is CASSLRARGNQETQYF. The DNA for the CDR3 is TGCGCCAGCAGCTTGCGGGCAAGGGGGAACCAAGAGACCCAGTACTTC.

In its sample, this clonotype was seen a few times. J is TRBJ2-1 and V is TRBV24-1; D tentatively reads TRBD1 or TRBD2 (7 bases each). Deletions cut 1 base from V and 4 bases from J, with 13 bases between. This CDR3 has 16 residues. The germline V gene has CDR1 KGHDR and CDR2 SFDVKD. CDR3 in amino acids: CATSDLGRGLYNEQFF. The CDR3 DNA is TGTGCCACCAGTGATTTAGGGAGGGGGCTATACAATGAGCAGTTCTTC.

V and J are TRBV11-2 and TRBJ2-1; D may be TRBD2 (7 bases). Looked up from germline, CDR1 is SGHAT and CDR2 is FQNNGV. Trimming shortened V by 9 bases and J by 0 bases, and 12 bases separated the two germline ends. The CDR3 has 14 amino acids. This CDR3 reads CARGGGSSYNEQFF. CDR3 DNA sequence: TGTGCCAGAGGGGGGGGGAGCTCCTACAATGAGCAGTTCTTC. Looking up the rest from reference TRBV11-2 and TRBJ2-1 gives the full variable domain: EAGVAQSPRYKIIEKRQSVAFWCNPISGHATLYWYQQILGQGPKLLIQFQNNGVVDDSQLPKDRFSAERLKGVDSTLKIQPAKLEDSAVYLCARGGGSSYNEQFFGPGTRLTVL.

This clonotype came up many times. The chain employs TRBV12-3 or TRBV12-4 and TRBJ2-3; possibly TRBD2 for D (5 bases). The V end was cut by 3 bases, the J end by 2 bases, with 30 bases between. This CDR3 has 21 residues. DNA of the CDR3: TGTGCCAGCAGTTTTGCCTCTGTCCCACTTTCGCTCCGGGGTTCCACAGATACGCAGTATTTT. Residues: CASSFASVPLSLRGSTDTQYF.

This clonotype was counted between two and nine times. The chain links TRBV7-9 to TRBJ2-1; the match to TRBD2 covers 9 bases. CDR1 and CDR2 from the germline V gene are SEHNR and FQNEAQ (reference sequence). V lost 5 bases and J lost 3; bases outside the gene matches: 8. This CDR3 has 16 residues. CDR3 DNA sequence: TGTGCCAGCAGCCCTCGACTAGCGGAGATCTACAATGAGCAGTTCTTC. Its translation: CASSPRLAEIYNEQFF.

The chain recombines TRBV24-1 with TRBJ2-2, with 11 nucleotides matching TRBD1. Germline V gene lookup returns CDR1 KGHDR and CDR2 SFDVKD. The CDR3 is 15 residues long. The V and J ends lost 3 bases and 6 bases, in that order; junction bases with no gene match: 2. The CDR3 coding sequence is TGTGCCACCAGTGATCCGGGACAGGGGGCCGGGGAGCTGTTTTTT. Encoded protein: CATSDPGQGAGELFF.

In DNA form, the CDR3 reads TGCAGCGTTGAAGAAGGGGCGCAGAGTGGCTACACCTTC. Protein: CSVEEGAQSGYTF. The rearrangement joins TRBV29-1 to TRBJ1-2; weak D call: TRBD1 (5 bases). This CDR3 region has 13 residues. Germline V gene sequence: CDR1 SQVTM, CDR2 ANQGSEA. Trimming left V 0 bases short and J 7 bases short, with 12 bases between.

The chain links TRBV6-1 to TRBJ1-5, with a tentative D call TRBD1 (5 bases). CDR1 is MNHNS, CDR2 SASEGT, per germline. The CDR3 runs 13 residues. V was clipped by 4 bases and J by 7 bases, with 11 bases between them. CDR3 region: CASSAGIWQPQHF. CDR3 sequence (DNA): TGTGCCAGCAGTGCAGGGATATGGCAGCCCCAGCATTTT.

The chain has TRBV6-2 or TRBV6-3 and TRBJ2-7, with D possibly being TRBD2 (5 bases). The CDR3 extends over 13 amino acids. Trimming took off 7 bases at V and 2 bases at J, with 12 bases between the two ends. The germline gives CDR1 MNHEY, CDR2 SVGEGT. The DNA of the CDR3 is TGTGCCAGCAAGGAGGCCCCCACCTACGAGCAGTACTTC. Its translation: CASKEAPTYEQYF.

The gene calls are TRBV2 and TRBJ2-3; D is perhaps TRBD1 (7 bases). CDR1 and CDR2 from the germline V gene are SNHLY and FYNNEI. The V end was cut by 8 bases, the J end by 4 bases, with 13 bases between. This CDR3 has 13 residues. The CDR3 loop is CASSTGRPDTQYF. The CDR3 region has the DNA TGTGCCAGCTCGACAGGGAGGCCAGATACGCAGTATTTT.